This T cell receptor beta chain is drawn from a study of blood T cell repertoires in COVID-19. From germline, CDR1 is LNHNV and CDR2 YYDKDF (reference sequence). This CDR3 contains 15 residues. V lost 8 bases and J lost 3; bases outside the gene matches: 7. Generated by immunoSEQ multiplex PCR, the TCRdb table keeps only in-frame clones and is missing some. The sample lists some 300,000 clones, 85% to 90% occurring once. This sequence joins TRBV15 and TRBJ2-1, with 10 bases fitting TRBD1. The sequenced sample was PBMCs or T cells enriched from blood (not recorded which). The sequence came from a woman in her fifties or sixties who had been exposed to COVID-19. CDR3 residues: CATSPGQGNYNEQFF. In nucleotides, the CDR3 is TGTGCCACCTCTCCGGGACAGGGGAACTACAATGAGCAGTTCTTC.